This T cell receptor (beta chain) was captured in a study of blood T cell repertoires in COVID-19. The overall study: Samples came from the United States, Italy and Spain, spanning acute and convalescent COVID-19. The analysed material was cDNA or gDNA that came from T cells, B-cell-depleted T cells, or PBMCs.

Original methodology: From reference gene primer amplification, estimates of nucleated cell counts were derived. The assay was immunoSEQ multiplex PCR, and TCRdb's table has in-frame clones only and misses some. D and trimming come from the DNA, and the V and J calls and clone size come from that table. The sample has fewer than 40,000 clones; around 90% are singletons. The sample holds one count of this clone. The CDR3 is 15 residues long. V was clipped by 1 base and J by 1 base, with 13 bases between them. Germline V CDR1 and CDR2: SQVTM, ANQGSEA. The origin of this receptor is a man between 60 and 75 years old with active COVID-19. Material for sequencing was peripheral blood. The J gene is TRBJ2-5, the V gene TRBV29-1, with D perhaps matching TRBD1 (5 bases). CDR3 amino acids: CSVEGPGLPQETQYF. For the CDR3, the DNA is TGCAGCGTTGAAGGGCCAGGGCTACCCCAAGAGACCCAGTACTTC.